This T cell receptor beta chain was recorded in a study of blood T cell repertoires in COVID-19. Turning to the study itself: Some COVID-19 samples were acute and others convalescent; all came from the United States, Italy and Spain. Nucleic acid was either cDNA or gDNA, and it came from T cells, B-cell-depleted T cells, or PBMCs.

Per the original methods: Amplification with reference gene primers provided the estimates of nucleated cell counts. Assay: immunoSEQ multiplex PCR; the TCRdb copy retains only in-frame clones and omits some. V and J calls and clone size come straight from that table; D and trimming were deduced from the DNA. The sample yields under 40,000 clones, 70% to 85% seen once. The germline gives CDR1 MGHRA, CDR2 YSYEKL. V was clipped by 6 bases and J by 3 bases; unmatched bases: 8. This CDR3 contains 16 residues. The V call is TRBV4-1, the J call TRBJ1-2; 12 bases are a match to TRBD1. The TCR sequence derives from a woman aged 60-70 years with acute or convalescent COVID-19. The sequenced sample was peripheral blood. This CDR3 reads CASRRPGQGAHYGYTF. DNA of the CDR3: TGCGCCAGCAGGCGTCCGGGACAGGGGGCCCACTATGGCTACACCTTC.